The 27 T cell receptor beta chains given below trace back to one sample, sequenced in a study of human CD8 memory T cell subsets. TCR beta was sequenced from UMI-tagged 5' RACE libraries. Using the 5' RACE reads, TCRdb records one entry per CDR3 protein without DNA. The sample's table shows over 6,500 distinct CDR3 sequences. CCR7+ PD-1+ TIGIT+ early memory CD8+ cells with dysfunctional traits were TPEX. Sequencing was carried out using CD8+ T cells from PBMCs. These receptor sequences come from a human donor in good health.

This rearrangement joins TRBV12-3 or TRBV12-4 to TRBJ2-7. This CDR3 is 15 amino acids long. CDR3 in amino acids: CASSPFSGSVYEQYF.

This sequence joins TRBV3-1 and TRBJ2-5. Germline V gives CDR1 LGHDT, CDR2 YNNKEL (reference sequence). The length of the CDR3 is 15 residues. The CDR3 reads CASSEDKGFQETQYF.

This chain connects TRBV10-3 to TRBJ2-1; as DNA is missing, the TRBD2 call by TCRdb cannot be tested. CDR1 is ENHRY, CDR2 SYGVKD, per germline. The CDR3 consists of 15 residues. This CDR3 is CASAKTSGRAGEQFF.

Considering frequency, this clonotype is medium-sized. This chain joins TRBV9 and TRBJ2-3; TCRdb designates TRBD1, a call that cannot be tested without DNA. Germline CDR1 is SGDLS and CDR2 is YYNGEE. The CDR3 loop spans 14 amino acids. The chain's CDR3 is CASSLRGAADTQYF. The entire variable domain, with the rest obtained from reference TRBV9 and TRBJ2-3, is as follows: DSGVTQTPKHLITATGQRVTLRCSPRSGDLSVYWYQQSLDQGLQFLIQYYNGEERAKGNILERFSAQQFPDLHSELNLSSLELGDSALYFCASSLRGAADTQYFGPGTRLTVL.

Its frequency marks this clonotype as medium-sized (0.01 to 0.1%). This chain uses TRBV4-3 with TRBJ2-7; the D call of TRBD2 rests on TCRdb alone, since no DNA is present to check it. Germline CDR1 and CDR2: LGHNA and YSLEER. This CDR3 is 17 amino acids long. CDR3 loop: CASSQVLGPGLLYEQYF.

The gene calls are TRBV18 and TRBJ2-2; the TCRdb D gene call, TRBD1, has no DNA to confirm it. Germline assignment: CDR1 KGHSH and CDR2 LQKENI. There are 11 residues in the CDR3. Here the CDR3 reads CASSGPGELFF.

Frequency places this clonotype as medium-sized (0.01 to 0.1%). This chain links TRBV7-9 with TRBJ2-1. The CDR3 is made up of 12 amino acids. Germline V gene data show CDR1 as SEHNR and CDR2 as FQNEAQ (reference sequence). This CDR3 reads CASRKTSNEQFF.

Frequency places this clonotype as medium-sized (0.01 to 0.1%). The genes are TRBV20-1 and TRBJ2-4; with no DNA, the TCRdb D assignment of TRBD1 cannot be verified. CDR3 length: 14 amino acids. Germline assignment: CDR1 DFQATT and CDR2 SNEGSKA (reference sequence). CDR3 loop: CSARTVGGGNIQYF.

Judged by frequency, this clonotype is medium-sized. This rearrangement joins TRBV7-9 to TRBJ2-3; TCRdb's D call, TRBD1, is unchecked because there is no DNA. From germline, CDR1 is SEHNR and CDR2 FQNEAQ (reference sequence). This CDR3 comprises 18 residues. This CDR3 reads CASSLGDFERLSADTQYF.

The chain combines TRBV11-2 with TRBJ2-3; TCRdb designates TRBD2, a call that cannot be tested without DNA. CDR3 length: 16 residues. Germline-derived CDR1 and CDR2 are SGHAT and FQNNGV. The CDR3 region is CASSQDSGLSTDTQYF.

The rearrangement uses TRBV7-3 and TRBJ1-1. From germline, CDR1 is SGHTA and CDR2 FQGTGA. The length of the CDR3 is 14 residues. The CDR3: CASSSGLENTEAFF.

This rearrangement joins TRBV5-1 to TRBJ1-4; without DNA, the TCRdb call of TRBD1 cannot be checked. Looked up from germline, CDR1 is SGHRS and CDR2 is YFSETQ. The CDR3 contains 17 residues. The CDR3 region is CASSWTGTGHTNEKLFF.

This CDR3 is CASSLGDSFHSSYEQYF. V gene TRBV5-5 combines with J gene TRBJ2-7; TCRdb's D call, TRBD2, is unchecked because there is no DNA. CDR1 and CDR2 from the germline V gene are SGHKS and YYEKEE (reference sequence). CDR3 length: 17 residues.

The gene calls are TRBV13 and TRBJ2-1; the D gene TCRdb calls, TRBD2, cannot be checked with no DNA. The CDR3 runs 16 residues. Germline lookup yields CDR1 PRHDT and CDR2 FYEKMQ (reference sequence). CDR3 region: CASSTTTSGSYNEQFF.

CDR3 loop: CASSTTGDSASYEQYF. This chain links TRBV5-1 with TRBJ2-7; TCRdb lists TRBD2, though no DNA is available to test this call. There are 16 residues in the CDR3. Per the germline V gene, CDR1 is SGHRS and CDR2 is YFSETQ.

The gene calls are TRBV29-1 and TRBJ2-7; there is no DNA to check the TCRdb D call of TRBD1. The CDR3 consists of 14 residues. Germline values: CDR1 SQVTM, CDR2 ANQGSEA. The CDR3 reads CSAGGQLAIHEQYF.

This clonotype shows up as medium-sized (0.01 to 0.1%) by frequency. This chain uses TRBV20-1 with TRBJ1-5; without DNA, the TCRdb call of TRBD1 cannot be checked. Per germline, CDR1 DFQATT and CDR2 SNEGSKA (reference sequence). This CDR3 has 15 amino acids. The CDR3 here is CSARFRGDGNQPQHF.

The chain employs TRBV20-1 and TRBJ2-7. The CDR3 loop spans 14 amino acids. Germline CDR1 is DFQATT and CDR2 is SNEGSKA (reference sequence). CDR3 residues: CSARESTGLYEQYF.

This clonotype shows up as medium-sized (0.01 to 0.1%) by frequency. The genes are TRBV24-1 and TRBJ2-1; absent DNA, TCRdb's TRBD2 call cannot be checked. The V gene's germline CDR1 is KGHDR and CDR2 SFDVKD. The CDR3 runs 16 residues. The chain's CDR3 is CATSDLRAGRVEEQFF.

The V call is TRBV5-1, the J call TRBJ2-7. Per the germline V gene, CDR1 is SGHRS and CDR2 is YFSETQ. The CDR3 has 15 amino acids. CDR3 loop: CASSLALERSYEQYF. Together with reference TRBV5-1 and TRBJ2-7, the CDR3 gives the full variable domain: KAGVTQTPRYLIKTRGQQVTLSCSPISGHRSVSWYQQTPGQGLQFLFEYFSETQRNKGNFPGRFSGRQFSNSRSEMNVSTLELGDSALYLCASSLALERSYEQYFGPGTRLTVT.

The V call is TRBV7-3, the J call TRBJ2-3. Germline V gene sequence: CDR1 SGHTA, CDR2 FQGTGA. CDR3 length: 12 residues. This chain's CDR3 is CASSHPTDTQYF. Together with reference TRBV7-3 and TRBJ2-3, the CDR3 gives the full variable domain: GAGVSQTPSNKVTEKGKYVELRCDPISGHTALYWYRQSLGQGPEFLIYFQGTGAADDSGLPNDRFFAVRPEGSVSTLKIQRTERGDSAVYLCASSHPTDTQYFGPGTRLTVL.

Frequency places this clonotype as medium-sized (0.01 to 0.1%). The CDR3 sequence: CASSPVSRGNEQFF. This chain connects TRBV19 to TRBJ2-1; the TCRdb D gene call, TRBD1, has no DNA to confirm it. This CDR3 has 14 amino acids. CDR1 is LNHDA and CDR2 is SQIVND in the germline V gene (reference sequence). The full variable domain, its missing parts supplied by reference TRBV19 and TRBJ2-1, is DGGITQSPKYLFRKEGQNVTLSCEQNLNHDAMYWYRQDPGQGLRLIYYSQIVNDFQKGDIAEGYSVSREKKESFPLTVTSAQKNPTAFYLCASSPVSRGNEQFFGPGTRLTVL.

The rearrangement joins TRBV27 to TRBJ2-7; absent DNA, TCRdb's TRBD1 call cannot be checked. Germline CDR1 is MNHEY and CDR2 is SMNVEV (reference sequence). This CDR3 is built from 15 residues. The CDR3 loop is CASRNWTGKGYEQYF.

CDR3 region: CASSQVSGDQPQHF. The gene calls are TRBV3-1 and TRBJ1-5. Germline CDR1 LGHDT, CDR2 YNNKEL (reference sequence). The CDR3 loop spans 14 amino acids.

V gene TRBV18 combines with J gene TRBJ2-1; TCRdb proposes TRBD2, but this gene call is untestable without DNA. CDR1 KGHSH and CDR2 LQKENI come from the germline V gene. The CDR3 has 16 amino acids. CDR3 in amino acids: CASSPQVSGIGNEQFF. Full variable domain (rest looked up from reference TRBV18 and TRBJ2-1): NAGVMQNPRHLVRRRGQEARLRCSPMKGHSHVYWYRQLPEEGLKFMVYLQKENIIDESGMPKERFSAEFPKEGPSILRIQQVVRGDSAAYFCASSPQVSGIGNEQFFGPGTRLTVL.

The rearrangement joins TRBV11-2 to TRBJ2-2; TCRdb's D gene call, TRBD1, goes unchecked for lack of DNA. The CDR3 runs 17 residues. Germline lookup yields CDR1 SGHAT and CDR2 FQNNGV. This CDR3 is CASSLGGQGGSTGELFF.

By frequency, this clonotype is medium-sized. CDR3 protein: CSAQDNLLNTEAFF. This sequence joins TRBV20-1 and TRBJ1-1; TCRdb picks TRBD1, but there is no DNA to check that call. Germline V lookup: CDR1 DFQATT, CDR2 SNEGSKA (reference sequence). The CDR3 is 14 residues long.